The entry below describes one TCR beta chain. Antigen: not known. The PCR ran on 60 Vbeta and 13 Jbeta primers. Study processing details: In a later analysis, some 11 million of approximately 81 million unique beta chains occurred in at least two donors. TCRdb's copy holds only in-frame clones and misses some; the assay was immunoSEQ multiplex PCR. V and J calls and clone size are those listed in that table; D and trimming were worked out from the DNA. The data show 110,000 to 150,000 clones, 73% seen once. The CDR3 is 15 residues long. Unmatched junction bases numbered 8, after V lost 11 bases and J lost 0 bases. The germline V gene has CDR1 SNHLY and CDR2 FYNNEI. This record belongs to a study of cytomegalovirus exposure and HLA in healthy donors. Study results and limitations: In a later analysis, CMV-associated beta chains were mostly HLA-associated, it appeared. The authors reported that TCR beta sequences could predict HLA-A and HLA-B alleles. These predictions were accurate for most subjects in the first cohort. Through in vitro validation, a few CMV-associated chains were shown to be specific for CMV antigens.

This chain joins TRBV2 and TRBJ2-3; 10 bases fit TRBD2. Input material: PBMCs. This TCR came from a human donor in good health. CDR3 sequence (DNA): TGTGCCGGGGGGACTAGCGCTCGAAGCACAGATACGCAGTATTTT. The encoded protein is CAGGTSARSTDTQYF. Full variable domain (remainder filled in from reference TRBV2 and TRBJ2-3): EPEVTQTPSHQVTQMGQEVILRCVPISNHLYFYWYRQILGQKVEFLVSFYNNEISEKSEIFDDQFSVERPDGSNFTLKIRSTKLEDSAMYFCAGGTSARSTDTQYFGPGTRLTVL.